The rows below give T cell receptor beta chains drawn from one sample of a study of OX40 agonist ivuxolimab in advanced cancers. Only in-frame clones appear in the TCRdb table, and some are missing; sequencing was by immunoSEQ multiplex PCR. The sample yields some 66,000 clones, around 86% seen once. The sequencing here drew on CD4+ or CD8+ T cells sorted from blood, taken in a trial of the OX40 agonist ivuxolimab. These receptors all come from an adult with an advanced solid tumor such as melanoma, head and neck, liver or kidney cancer. Each CDR3 is given with its conserved first and last residue. A D gene is named only where the DNA matches it firmly. Not every row has a clone size; where given, it reads once, few, many or a size class.

v_call	cdr3_length	clone_size	j_call	d_call	cdr3_nt	cdr3_aa
TRBV11-2	15	few	TRBJ2-1	TRBD1	TGTGCCAGCAGCTTAGCGGGCGCAGGGGGCCCATTTAAGTTCTTC	CASSLAGAGGPFKFF
TRBV4-2	15	NA	TRBJ2-7	NA	TGTGCCAGCAGCCAAGATTCGGATTACAGCTACGAGCAGTACTTC	CASSQDSDYSYEQYF
TRBV19	14	NA	TRBJ1-4	NA	TGTGCCAGTAAAGGGAGAGGGGTTGATGAAAAACTGTTTTTT	CASKGRGVDEKLFF
TRBV4-1	13	NA	TRBJ2-7	TRBD1	TGCGCCAGCAGCCCCCGACAGGGTGAAGAGCAGTACTTC	CASSPRQGEEQYF
TRBV5-1	16	once	TRBJ1-6	NA	TGCGCCAGCAGCTTGGAGGGATGGTCCTATAATTCACCCCTCCACTTT	CASSLEGWSYNSPLHF
TRBV9	15	NA	TRBJ2-3	NA	TGTGCCAGCAGCCCCGGGATGGGTTACGCAGATACGCAGTATTTT	CASSPGMGYADTQYF
TRBV4-2	16	NA	TRBJ1-2	NA	TGTGCCAGCAGCCAAGAGGAGGGGCCCGCTAACTATGGCTACACCTTC	CASSQEEGPANYGYTF
TRBV10-1	16	NA	TRBJ1-1	NA	TGCGCCAGCAGTGAGTCGCACAGAATGATGAACACTGAAGCTTTCTTT	CASSESHRMMNTEAFF
TRBV6-1	15	NA	TRBJ1-2	NA	TGTGCCAGCAGCTTTTCGGACAGTTATAACTATGGCTACACCTTC	CASSFSDSYNYGYTF
TRBV4-3	15	once	TRBJ1-6	NA	TGCGCCAGCAGCCAAGCGAGACGGGATAATTCACCCCTCCACTTT	CASSQARRDNSPLHF
TRBV5-1	14	NA	TRBJ2-7	TRBD1	TGCGCCAGCAGCTTGACAGGGGACGGGAACGAGCAGTACTTC	CASSLTGDGNEQYF
TRBV9	13	once	TRBJ2-1	NA	TGTGCCAGCAGCTTCAGGGAGTCAGGCGAGCAGTTCTTC	CASSFRESGEQFF
TRBV29-1	13	NA	TRBJ1-5	NA	TGCAGCGTTGCCGGAGGTTCCAATCAGCCCCAGCATTTT	CSVAGGSNQPQHF
TRBV14	12	once	TRBJ2-7	TRBD1	TGTGCCAGCAGCCTACAGGGGGACGAGCAGTACTTC	CASSLQGDEQYF
TRBV4-1	18	NA	TRBJ1-6	NA	TGCGCCAGCAGCCACCAAGGTAGGCAGGAAGGTTGGAATTCACCCCTCCACTTT	CASSHQGRQEGWNSPLHF
TRBV7-2	13	NA	TRBJ2-3	NA	TGTGCCAGCAGCTTGTCACCGGAGAAATCGCAGTATTTT	CASSLSPEKSQYF
TRBV6-5	15	NA	TRBJ1-4	TRBD1	TGTGCCAGCAGCCGACAGGGGACTTGGGATGAAAAACTGTTTTTT	CASSRQGTWDEKLFF
TRBV6-1	14	NA	TRBJ2-5	NA	TGTGCCAGCAGGGGGGGAGCGAGACAAGAGACCCAGTACTTC	CASRGGARQETQYF